What follows is one T cell receptor (beta chain) and its context. The antigen remains undetermined. These data come from a study of T cell responses to AZD1222 COVID-19 vaccine. Across the whole study: Second-dose recipients at about 4 or about 12 weeks were treated as one pooled group. The study, taken as a whole, reports: With two AZD1222 doses given, Spike-specific TCR breadth and depth both rose. Spike was spanned by vaccine-associated CD4 TCRs, with dominance at 160-218 and 743-854. Donors were chiefly white British, with a greater number of females, and clonal diversity was perhaps underestimated.

In germline, CDR1 is KGHDR, CDR2 SFDVKD. The CDR3 runs 13 residues. Trimming removed 3 bases at V and 8 bases at J, with 13 bases between. The protocol was immunoSEQ multiplex PCR, while the TCRdb copy is restricted to in-frame clones and leaves out a portion. This sample carries about 110,000 clones, around 81% of them seen once, and the ten largest clones take roughly 9.5%. The genes are TRBV24-1 and TRBJ2-7; D gene uncertain. The sequenced sample was peripheral blood, obtained on day 0 of AZD1222 vaccination. The origin of this receptor is an adult in good health. CDR3 DNA: TGTGCCACCAGTGATGGACCGGCTGTTAAGCAGTACTTC. Translated, it gives CATSDGPAVKQYF.